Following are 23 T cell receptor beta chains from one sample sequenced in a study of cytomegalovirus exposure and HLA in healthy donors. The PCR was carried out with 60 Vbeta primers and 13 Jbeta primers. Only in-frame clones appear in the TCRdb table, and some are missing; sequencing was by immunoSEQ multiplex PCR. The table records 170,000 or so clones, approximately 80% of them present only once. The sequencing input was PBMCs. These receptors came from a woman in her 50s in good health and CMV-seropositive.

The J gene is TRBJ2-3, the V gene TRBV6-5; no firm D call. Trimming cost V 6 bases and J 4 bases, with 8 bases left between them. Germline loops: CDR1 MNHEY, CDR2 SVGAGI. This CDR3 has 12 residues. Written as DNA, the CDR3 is TGTGCCAGCAGGGGTCGGGCAGATACGCAGTATTTT. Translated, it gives CASRGRADTQYF.

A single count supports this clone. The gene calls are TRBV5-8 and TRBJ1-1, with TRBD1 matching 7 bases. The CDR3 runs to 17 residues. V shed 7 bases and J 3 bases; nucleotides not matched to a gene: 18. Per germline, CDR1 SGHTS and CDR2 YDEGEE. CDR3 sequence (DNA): TGTGCCAGCCGGGCTCGGACAGGCCCACGGAGGGACACTGAAGCTTTCTTT. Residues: CASRARTGPRRDTEAFF.

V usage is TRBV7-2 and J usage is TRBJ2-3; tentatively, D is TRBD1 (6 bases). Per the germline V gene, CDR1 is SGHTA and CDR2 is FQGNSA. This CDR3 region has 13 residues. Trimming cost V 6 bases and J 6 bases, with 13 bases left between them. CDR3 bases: TGTGCCAGCAGGCAGACAGGAACGGATACGCAGTATTTT. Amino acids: CASRQTGTDTQYF.

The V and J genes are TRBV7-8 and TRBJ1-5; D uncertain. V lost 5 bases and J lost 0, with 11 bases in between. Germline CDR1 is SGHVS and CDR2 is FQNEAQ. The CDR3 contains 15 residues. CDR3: CASSLGHSSNQPQHF. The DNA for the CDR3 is TGTGCCAGCAGCCTTGGGCACTCTAGCAATCAGCCCCAGCATTTT.

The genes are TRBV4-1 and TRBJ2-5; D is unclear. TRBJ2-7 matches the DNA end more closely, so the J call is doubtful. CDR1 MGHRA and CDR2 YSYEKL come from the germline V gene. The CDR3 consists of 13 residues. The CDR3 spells CASSREVTYEQYF. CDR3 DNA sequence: TGCGCCAGCAGTCGAGAAGTAACCTACGAGCAGTACTTC.

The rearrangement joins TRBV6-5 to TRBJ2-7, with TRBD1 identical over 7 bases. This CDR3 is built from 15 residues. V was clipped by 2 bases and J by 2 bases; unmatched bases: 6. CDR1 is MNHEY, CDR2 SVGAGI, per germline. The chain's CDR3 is CASSYNGQVTYEQYF. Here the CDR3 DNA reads TGTGCCAGCAGTTACAATGGACAGGTGACCTACGAGCAGTACTTC.

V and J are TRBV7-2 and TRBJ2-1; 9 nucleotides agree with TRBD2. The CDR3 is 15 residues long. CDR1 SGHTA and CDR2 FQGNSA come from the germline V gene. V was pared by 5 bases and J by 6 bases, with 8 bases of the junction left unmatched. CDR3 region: CASSQRGARPNEQFF. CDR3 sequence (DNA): TGTGCCAGCAGCCAGCGGGGGGCCCGACCCAATGAGCAGTTCTTC.

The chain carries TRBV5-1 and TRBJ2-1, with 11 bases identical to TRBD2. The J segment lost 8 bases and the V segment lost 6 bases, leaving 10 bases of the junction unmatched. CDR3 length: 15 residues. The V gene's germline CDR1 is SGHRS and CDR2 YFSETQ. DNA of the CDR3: TGCGCCAGCAATTTACTAGCGGGAGAGGCGGATGAGCAGTTCTTC. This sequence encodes CASNLLAGEADEQFF.

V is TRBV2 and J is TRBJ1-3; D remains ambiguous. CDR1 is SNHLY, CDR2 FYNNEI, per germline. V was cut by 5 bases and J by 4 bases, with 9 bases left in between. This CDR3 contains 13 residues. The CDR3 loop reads CASSSTGGNTIYF. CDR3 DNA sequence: TGTGCCAGCAGTTCGACCGGGGGAAACACCATATATTTT.

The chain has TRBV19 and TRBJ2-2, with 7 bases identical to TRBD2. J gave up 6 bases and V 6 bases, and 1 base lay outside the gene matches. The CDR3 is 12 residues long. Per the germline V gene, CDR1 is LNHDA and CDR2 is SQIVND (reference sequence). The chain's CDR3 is CASRGGAGELFF. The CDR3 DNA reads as TGTGCCAGTAGGGGGGGGGCCGGGGAGCTGTTTTTT.

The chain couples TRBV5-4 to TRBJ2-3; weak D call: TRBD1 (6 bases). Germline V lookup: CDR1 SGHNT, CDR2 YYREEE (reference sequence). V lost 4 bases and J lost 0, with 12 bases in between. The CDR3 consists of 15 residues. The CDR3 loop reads CASSPDSSSTDTQYF. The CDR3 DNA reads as TGTGCCAGCAGCCCGGACAGCTCTAGCACAGATACGCAGTATTTT.

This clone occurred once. The CDR3 coding sequence is TGTGCCTGGAGCGTTGACAGGGAAGATGGCTACACCTTC. Its translation: CAWSVDREDGYTF. This chain links TRBV30 with TRBJ1-2, with 7 nucleotides matching TRBD1. The germline V gene encodes CDR1 GTSNPN and CDR2 SVGIG (reference sequence). The CDR3 spans 13 residues. The V and J ends lost 3 bases and 6 bases, in that order; junction bases with no gene match: 7.

Here the CDR3 DNA reads TGTGCCAGCTCACCATTCGGGACAGGGGGCAATCAGCCCCAGCATTTT. This gives the protein CASSPFGTGGNQPQHF. The rearrangement joins TRBV18 to TRBJ1-5; 10 positions agree with TRBD1. Germline trimming cut 2 bases from V and 2 bases from J; bases unmatched to any gene: 3. Germline values: CDR1 KGHSH, CDR2 LQKENI. This CDR3 has 16 amino acids.

The CDR3 DNA reads TGTGCCAGCAGCCCGGGACATCATAGCTCTGGAAACACCATATATTTT. This encodes CASSPGHHSSGNTIYF. The chain employs TRBV5-4 and TRBJ1-3; TRBD1 is a possible D gene (6 bases). Deletions cut 4 bases from V and 0 bases from J, with 14 bases between. Germline CDR1 reads SGHNT; CDR2 reads YYREEE (reference sequence). CDR3 size: 16 residues.

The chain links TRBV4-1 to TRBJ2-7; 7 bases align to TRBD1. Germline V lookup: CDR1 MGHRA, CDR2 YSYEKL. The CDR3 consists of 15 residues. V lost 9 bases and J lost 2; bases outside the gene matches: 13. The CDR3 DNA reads TGCGCCAGTTCCGGCACCGGGACAGAAACCTACGAGCAGTACTTC. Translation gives CASSGTGTETYEQYF.

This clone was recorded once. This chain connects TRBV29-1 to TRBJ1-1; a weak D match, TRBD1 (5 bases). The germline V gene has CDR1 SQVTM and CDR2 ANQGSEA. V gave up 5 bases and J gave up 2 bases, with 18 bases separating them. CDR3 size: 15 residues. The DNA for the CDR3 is TGCAGCGTTTCTGCCGTCGTGACAGCAAACACTGAAGCTTTCTTT. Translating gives CSVSAVVTANTEAFF.

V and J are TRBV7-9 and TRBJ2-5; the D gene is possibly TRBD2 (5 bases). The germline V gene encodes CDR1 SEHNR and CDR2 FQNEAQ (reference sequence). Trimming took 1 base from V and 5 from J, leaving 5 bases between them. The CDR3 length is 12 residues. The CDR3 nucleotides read TGTGCCAGCAGCTTAGGGGAGGAGACCCAGTACTTC. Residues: CASSLGEETQYF.

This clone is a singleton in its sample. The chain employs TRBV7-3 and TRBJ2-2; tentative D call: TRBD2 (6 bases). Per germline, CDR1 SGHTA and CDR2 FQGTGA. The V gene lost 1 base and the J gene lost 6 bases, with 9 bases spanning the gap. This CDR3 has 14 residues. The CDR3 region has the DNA TGTGCCAGCAGCTTAATCGGAGGGGCCGGGGAGCTGTTTTTT. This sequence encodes CASSLIGGAGELFF.

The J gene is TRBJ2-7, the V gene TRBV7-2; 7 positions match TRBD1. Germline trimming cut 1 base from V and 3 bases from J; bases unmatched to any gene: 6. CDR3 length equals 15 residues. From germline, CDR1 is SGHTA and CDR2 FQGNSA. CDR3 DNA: TGTGCCAGCAGCTTAGTGAACGCAGGGGGCTACGAGCAGTACTTC. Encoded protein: CASSLVNAGGYEQYF.

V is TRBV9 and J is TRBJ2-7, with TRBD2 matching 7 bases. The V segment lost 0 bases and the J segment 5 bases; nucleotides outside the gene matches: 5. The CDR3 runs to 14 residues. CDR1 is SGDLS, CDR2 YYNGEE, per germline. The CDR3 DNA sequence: TGTGCCAGCAGCGTAGGGGGAGGGTGGGACGAGCAGTACTTC. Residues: CASSVGGGWDEQYF.

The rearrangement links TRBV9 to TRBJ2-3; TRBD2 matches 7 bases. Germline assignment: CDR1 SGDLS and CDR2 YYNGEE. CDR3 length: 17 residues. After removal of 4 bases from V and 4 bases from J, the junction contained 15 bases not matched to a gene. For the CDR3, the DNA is TGTGCCAGCAGCCAGGGTAGAGGAGGGAGGGAGTCAGATACGCAGTATTTT. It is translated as CASSQGRGGRESDTQYF.

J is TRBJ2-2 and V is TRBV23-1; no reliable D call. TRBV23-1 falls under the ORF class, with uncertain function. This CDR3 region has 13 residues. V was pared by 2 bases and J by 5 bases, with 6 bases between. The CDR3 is CASSQTGTGELFF. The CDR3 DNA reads TGCGCCAGCAGTCAAACCGGGACCGGGGAGCTGTTTTTT.

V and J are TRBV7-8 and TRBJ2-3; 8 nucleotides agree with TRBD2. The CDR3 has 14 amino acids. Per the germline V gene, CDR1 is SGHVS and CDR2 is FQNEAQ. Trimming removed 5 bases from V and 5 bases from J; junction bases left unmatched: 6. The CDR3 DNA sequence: TGTGCCAGCAGCGCGTTCAGCGGGAGAGATACGCAGTATTTT. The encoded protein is CASSAFSGRDTQYF.